This entry features one T cell receptor beta chain sequence. This sample stems from a study of cytomegalovirus exposure and HLA in healthy donors. The germline V gene encodes CDR1 MDHEN and CDR2 SYDVKM. The CDR3 is 16 amino acids. The V segment lost 4 bases and the J segment 3 bases; nucleotides outside the gene matches: 5. PCR was performed using 60 Vbeta and 13 Jbeta primers. Clones were sequenced by immunoSEQ multiplex PCR, and TCRdb holds only the in-frame ones, with some missing. Among approximately 170,000 clones, around four fifths were seen once, and the ten largest hold about 4%. The chain links TRBV28 to TRBJ1-4; 10 bases agree with TRBD1. Sequencing input: PBMCs. This TCR derives from a man aged 50-60 years in good health and CMV-seropositive. The CDR3, as DNA: TGTGCCAGCAGTTCGGGGGGACAGGGGTCTAATGAAAAACTGTTTTTT. Its translation is CASSSGGQGSNEKLFF.